A single TCR beta chain is shown here with its context. Antigen unknown. V gave up 0 bases and J gave up 5 bases; unmatched junction bases: 8. The CDR3 consists of 16 residues. In germline, CDR1 is MNHEY, CDR2 SVGAGI. Libraries were prepared by immunoSEQ multiplex PCR; TCRdb keeps only in-frame clonotypes and omits some of them. The sample includes 150,000 to 170,000 clones, around 90% of them seen just once. These data come from a study of T cell responses to AZD1222 COVID-19 vaccine. On the study more broadly: Whether given at about 4 or about 12 weeks, second doses were pooled. General study points: It was only after the peak T cell response that any repertoires were sampled. White British ancestry dominated among donors, who included more females, and clonal diversity was possibly underestimated.

The J gene is TRBJ2-5, the V gene TRBV6-5; 8 bases match TRBD1. The receptor's source is an adult in good health. The sample in question was peripheral blood, obtained on day 0 of AZD1222 vaccination. CDR3 region: CASSYSGRGPRETQYF. Written as DNA, the CDR3 is TGTGCCAGCAGTTACTCGGGCAGGGGGCCTCGGGAGACCCAGTACTTC.